This T cell receptor beta chain was obtained from a study of T cells after yellow fever vaccination. Study at large: The SMART-Seq v4 Ultra Low Input method served to prepare the low-cell-number fractions. Study-wide results and limits: Most clones from primary vaccination were detected again post-booster (roughly 96% CD4, around 90% CD8).

This clonotype was seen ten or more times. Its antigen is undetermined. The CDR3 is made up of 12 amino acids. The ends were cut back, 2 bases at V and 5 bases at J, with 5 bases in the middle. Germline V lookup: CDR1 MGHRA, CDR2 YSYEKL. A 5'RACE template-switching step, the method used to make TCR cDNA, added a universal primer site and UMIs. TCRdb redid the calling of the 5' RACE reads with MiXCR, one entry per CDR3 protein. The top ten hold more than 20% of the sample, which has roughly 330,000 distinct CDR3 sequences, approximately 4% seen once. This rearrangement joins TRBV4-1 to TRBJ2-3; D gene unclear. The receptor was derived from a young man who received the YFV17D yellow fever vaccine. Sample: PBMCs, taken 5 days after the yellow fever booster vaccination. The CDR3 DNA is TGCGCCAGCAGCCAAAGAGAAGATACGCAGTATTTT. It yields the protein CASSQREDTQYF.